Each of the 21 T cell receptor beta chains below was sequenced from the same sample in a study of identical twins. MiXCR was run by TCRdb on the 5' RACE reads, yielding one entry per CDR3 protein. The data show some 730,000 distinct CDR3 sequences, with about 20% seen just once and around 12% held by the top ten. The sample also formed part of further work on T cells expressing NK-cell markers.

The sample consisted of PBMCs. Receptors originate from a woman between 18 and 29 years old in good health.

This chain connects TRBV20-1 to TRBJ1-2; unclear D gene. CDR3 length equals 10 residues. Germline V gene data show CDR1 as DFQATT and CDR2 as SNEGSKA (reference sequence). With 4 bases removed from V and 6 bases from J, the gap between germline ends came to 6 bases. DNA for the CDR3: TGCAGTGCTACGGAGGATGGCTACACCTTC. Its translation is CSATEDGYTF.

The chain carries TRBV12-3 or TRBV12-4 and TRBJ2-5; 14 nucleotides match TRBD2. CDR3 size: 15 residues. With V trimmed by 5 bases and J by 5 bases, 4 bases remained unmatched. This chain's CDR3 is CASSIGTSGGETQYF. The CDR3 DNA reads TGTGCCAGCAGTATAGGGACTAGCGGGGGTGAGACCCAGTACTTC.

The chain recombines TRBV10-1 with TRBJ2-1, with 8 positions matching TRBD1. V trimming: 0 bases; J trimming: 4 bases; junction bases outside the gene matches: 2. This CDR3 has 15 amino acids. The germline V gene encodes CDR1 WNHNN and CDR2 SYGVQD (reference sequence). Here the CDR3 DNA reads TGCGCCAGCAGTGAGTCCAGGGGGCCGTACAATGAGCAGTTCTTC. Its protein product is CASSESRGPYNEQFF.

This clonotype was seen only a few times. This chain links TRBV18 with TRBJ2-7; 9 nucleotides agree with TRBD1. Germline V gene data show CDR1 as KGHSH and CDR2 as LQKENI. J was trimmed by 2 bases and V by 2 bases; bases with no gene match: 7. This CDR3 comprises 16 residues. CDR3 sequence reads: CASSPFSGQGTYEQYF. In DNA, the CDR3 is TGTGCCAGCTCACCATTTTCGGGACAGGGCACCTACGAGCAGTACTTC.

A remark on this clonotype: Compared with germline, one end of the junction differs, possibly owing to a read error. The chain links TRBV5-1 to TRBJ1-2, with D possibly TRBD1 on 5 matching bases. The CDR3 length is 12 residues. In germline, CDR1 is SGHRS, CDR2 YFSETQ. CDR3 DNA: TGTGCCAGCAGCTTAGCAGGGAATGGCTACACCTTC. It codes for CASSLAGNGYTF.

A few counts support this clonotype. This rearrangement joins TRBV10-1 to TRBJ2-1; TRBD2 matches at 7 bases. This CDR3 spans 15 amino acids. Germline assignment: CDR1 WNHNN and CDR2 SYGVQD (reference sequence). V lost 4 bases, J lost 1 base, and 4 bases stayed unmatched. In DNA, the CDR3 is TGCGCCAGCAGTGTTGGAGCGGGATCCTACAATGAGCAGTTCTTC. Translating it yields CASSVGAGSYNEQFF.

This clonotype turned up a few times. The J gene is TRBJ2-7, the V gene TRBV7-9; 7 positions agree with TRBD2. This CDR3 is built from 14 residues. Germline CDR1 is SEHNR and CDR2 is FQNEAQ (reference sequence). The ends lost 0 bases at V and 6 bases at J; junction bases unmatched: 5. CDR3 loop: CASSLAGGPLEQYF. The DNA for the CDR3 is TGTGCCAGCAGCTTAGCGGGAGGGCCCCTCGAGCAGTACTTC.

This chain links TRBV4-3 with TRBJ2-1; 9 bases fit TRBD2. The trim removed 4 bases at V and 8 bases at J, leaving 15 bases unmatched. Germline CDR1 is LGHNA and CDR2 is YSLEER. The CDR3 has 17 amino acids. The CDR3 DNA sequence: TGCGCCAGCAGCCCTGGTAGCAGCGGGAGGACCCGGGATGAGCAGTTCTTC. Translation: CASSPGSSGRTRDEQFF.

This clonotype was observed a few times. J is TRBJ2-5 and V is TRBV5-1, with 8 bases identical to TRBD1. V shed 4 bases and J 2 bases; nucleotides not matched to a gene: 7. CDR3 length: 15 amino acids. Germline values: CDR1 SGHRS, CDR2 YFSETQ. The CDR3 is CASSVGQGSQETQYF. The DNA for the CDR3 is TGCGCCAGCAGCGTTGGACAGGGCTCACAAGAGACCCAGTACTTC.

This clonotype was seen a few times. V is TRBV4-3 and J is TRBJ2-7, with D perhaps TRBD1 or TRBD2 (5 bases each). CDR3 size: 18 residues. V lost 0 bases to trimming and J lost 7 bases, with 25 bases between them. Germline-derived CDR1 and CDR2 are LGHNA and YSLEER. CDR3 sequence: CASSQDTLSVGTSREQYF. DNA for the CDR3: TGCGCCAGCAGCCAAGATACATTAAGTGTCGGGACCTCAAGGGAGCAGTACTTC.

V and J are TRBV6-5 and TRBJ2-3; the D gene is possibly TRBD2 (5 bases). V lost 2 bases and J 1 base, leaving 10 bases between the germline ends. CDR3 size: 15 residues. The germline gives CDR1 MNHEY, CDR2 SVGAGI. The CDR3 region is CASSYGSSRTDTQYF. The CDR3 DNA sequence: TGTGCCAGCAGTTACGGGTCTAGCCGCACAGATACGCAGTATTTT.

This clonotype was observed a few times. The V gene is TRBV29-1, the J gene TRBJ2-3, with 7 bases that match TRBD2. Germline loops: CDR1 SQVTM, CDR2 ANQGSEA. V shed 6 bases and J 1 base; nucleotides not matched to a gene: 10. This CDR3 is 15 amino acids long. Here the CDR3 reads CSVWGLAVGTDTQYF. Here the CDR3 DNA reads TGCAGCGTCTGGGGTCTAGCGGTAGGCACAGATACGCAGTATTTT.

The chain uses TRBV5-5 and TRBJ2-2, with unresolved D. V gave up 1 base and J gave up 0 bases, with 7 bases separating them. Germline V lookup: CDR1 SGHKS, CDR2 YYEKEE (reference sequence). The CDR3 has 15 amino acids. This CDR3 reads CASSLLRTNTGELFF. As DNA, the CDR3 is TGTGCCAGCAGCTTGCTGAGGACGAACACCGGGGAGCTGTTTTTT.

This clonotype appeared a few times. The rearrangement links TRBV12-3 or TRBV12-4 to TRBJ2-5, with 9 bases lining up with TRBD2. This CDR3 is 16 amino acids long. The junction had 5 bases not matched to a gene; V was cut back by 1 base and J by 2 bases. The CDR3 coding sequence is TGTGCCAGCAGTTTAGGACTAGCGGTTACTCAAGAGACCCAGTACTTC. Protein sequence: CASSLGLAVTQETQYF.

The chain combines TRBV20-1 with TRBJ2-3, with 10 bases that match TRBD2. The germline V gene has CDR1 DFQATT and CDR2 SNEGSKA (reference sequence). The CDR3 has 14 amino acids. The V segment lost 6 bases and the J segment 5 bases; nucleotides outside the gene matches: 8. The CDR3 protein is CSATRAGGGDTQYF. The CDR3 DNA reads TGCAGTGCAACGCGAGCGGGGGGGGGAGATACGCAGTATTTT.

This clonotype appeared many times. The rearrangement joins TRBV5-1 to TRBJ2-5; 9 bases fit TRBD2. V gave up 4 bases and J gave up 2 bases; unmatched junction bases: 12. Germline CDR1 is SGHRS and CDR2 is YFSETQ. The CDR3 totals 17 residues. The CDR3 loop reads CASSLGGGGPSQETQYF. CDR3 sequence (DNA): TGCGCCAGCAGCCTTGGCGGGGGGGGCCCATCACAAGAGACCCAGTACTTC.

The gene calls are TRBV7-8 and TRBJ2-3; no clear D gene. Between the trimmed V and J ends, which lost 2 bases and 3 bases, there was a span of 12 bases. Germline CDR1 SGHVS, CDR2 FQNEAQ. The CDR3 has 15 amino acids. CDR3 sequence reads: CASSLMVIGTDTQYF. The CDR3 DNA follows: TGTGCCAGCAGCTTAATGGTTATTGGGACAGATACGCAGTATTTT.

There are a few counts of this clonotype. V usage is TRBV29-1 and J usage is TRBJ2-1, with a weak D call TRBD2 (6 bases). The CDR3 is made up of 14 amino acids. The germline gives CDR1 SQVTM, CDR2 ANQGSEA. Deletions cut 3 bases from V and 1 base from J, with 10 bases between. As DNA, the CDR3 is TGCAGCGTTGAGCGGGAAATGTCCTACAATGAGCAGTTCTTC. This gives the protein CSVEREMSYNEQFF.

The rearrangement uses TRBV5-1 and TRBJ2-1; 8 bases agree with TRBD1. CDR3 length equals 14 residues. From germline, CDR1 is SGHRS and CDR2 YFSETQ. V shed 10 bases and J 5 bases; nucleotides not matched to a gene: 11. This chain's CDR3 is CAGSYGTGHNEQFF. The CDR3 DNA is TGCGCCGGATCATATGGGACAGGCCACAATGAGCAGTTCTTC.

The rearrangement joins TRBV7-2 to TRBJ2-6; D possibly uses TRBD1 or TRBD2 (6 bases each). Germline CDR1 reads SGHTA; CDR2 reads FQGNSA. The ends were cut back, 7 bases at V and 2 bases at J, with 18 bases in the middle. The CDR3 has 17 residues. CDR3 protein: CASTRRRGQAGANVLTF. The DNA of the CDR3 is TGTGCCAGCACTCGAAGACGGGGGCAGGCTGGGGCCAACGTCCTGACTTTC.

Many counts were recorded for this clonotype. The gene calls are TRBV6-1 and TRBJ2-5; TRBD2 aligns across 10 bases. Looked up from germline, CDR1 is MNHNS and CDR2 is SASEGT. The CDR3 extends over 15 amino acids. J gave up 2 bases and V 6 bases, and 6 bases lay outside the gene matches. The CDR3 loop is CASSLLAGEQETQYF. CDR3 DNA: TGTGCCAGCAGCCTGCTAGCGGGGGAACAAGAGACCCAGTACTTC.